This T cell receptor (beta chain) was sequenced for a study of spatial heterogeneity in lung cancer. Study-level information: The average count in raw reads for each unique TCR and UMI combination exceeded eight appearances.

This clonotype is medium-sized. Every TCR cDNA molecule bore a unique molecular identifier. Each CDR3 protein gets one entry after TCRdb re-called the 5' RACE reads with MiXCR. The sample includes roughly 4,000 distinct CDR3 sequences, roughly 9.6% of them seen just once. As for time point: sample taken at primary tumor resection. In each case, whole RNA from tumor, nontumor lung or frozen PBMC was sequenced unsorted. V dropped 0 bases and J dropped 6; count of bases not matched to a gene: 22. There are 22 residues in the CDR3. Germline V gene lookup returns CDR1 SGHVS and CDR2 FNYEAQ. The chain combines TRBV7-6 with TRBJ2-7, with 14 bases aligning to TRBD2. The TCR originated in a female donor with early-stage non-small cell lung cancer. The sample was normal lung tissue next to the tumor, taken at surgery. This CDR3 reads CASSLAPTPGTSGRNRVSEQYF. The DNA for the CDR3 is TGTGCCAGCAGCTTAGCGCCTACCCCCGGGACTAGCGGGAGAAATCGAGTAAGCGAGCAGTACTTC.